Given below is one T cell receptor (beta chain) in context. These data come from a study of blood T cell repertoires in COVID-19. Study details: COVID-19 samples from acute and convalescent phases originated in the United States, Italy and Spain. Nucleic acid was either cDNA or gDNA, and it came from T cells, B-cell-depleted T cells, or PBMCs.

Original methodology: Amplification with reference gene primers provided the estimates of nucleated cell counts. Libraries were prepared by immunoSEQ multiplex PCR; TCRdb keeps only in-frame clonotypes and omits some of them. V and J calls and clone size are those listed in that table; D and trimming were worked out from the DNA. Of 230,000 or so clones listed, roughly 79% were seen once; the top ten hold roughly 7.4%. This CDR3 is 14 amino acids long. The germline V and J ends were trimmed by 3 bases and 1 base, with 8 bases remaining between them. Per the germline V gene, CDR1 is SEHNR and CDR2 is FQNEAQ (reference sequence). During active infection, Seattle patients enrolled and were then monitored through disease.

The sequenced material came from peripheral blood. This receptor was identified in a woman of 80 years or more with COVID-19, enrolled during active disease. V is TRBV7-9 and J is TRBJ2-3; a weak D match, TRBD2 (5 bases). The CDR3: CASSFLGGTDTQYF. The DNA for the CDR3 is TGTGCCAGCAGCTTCCTCGGGGGCACAGATACGCAGTATTTT.